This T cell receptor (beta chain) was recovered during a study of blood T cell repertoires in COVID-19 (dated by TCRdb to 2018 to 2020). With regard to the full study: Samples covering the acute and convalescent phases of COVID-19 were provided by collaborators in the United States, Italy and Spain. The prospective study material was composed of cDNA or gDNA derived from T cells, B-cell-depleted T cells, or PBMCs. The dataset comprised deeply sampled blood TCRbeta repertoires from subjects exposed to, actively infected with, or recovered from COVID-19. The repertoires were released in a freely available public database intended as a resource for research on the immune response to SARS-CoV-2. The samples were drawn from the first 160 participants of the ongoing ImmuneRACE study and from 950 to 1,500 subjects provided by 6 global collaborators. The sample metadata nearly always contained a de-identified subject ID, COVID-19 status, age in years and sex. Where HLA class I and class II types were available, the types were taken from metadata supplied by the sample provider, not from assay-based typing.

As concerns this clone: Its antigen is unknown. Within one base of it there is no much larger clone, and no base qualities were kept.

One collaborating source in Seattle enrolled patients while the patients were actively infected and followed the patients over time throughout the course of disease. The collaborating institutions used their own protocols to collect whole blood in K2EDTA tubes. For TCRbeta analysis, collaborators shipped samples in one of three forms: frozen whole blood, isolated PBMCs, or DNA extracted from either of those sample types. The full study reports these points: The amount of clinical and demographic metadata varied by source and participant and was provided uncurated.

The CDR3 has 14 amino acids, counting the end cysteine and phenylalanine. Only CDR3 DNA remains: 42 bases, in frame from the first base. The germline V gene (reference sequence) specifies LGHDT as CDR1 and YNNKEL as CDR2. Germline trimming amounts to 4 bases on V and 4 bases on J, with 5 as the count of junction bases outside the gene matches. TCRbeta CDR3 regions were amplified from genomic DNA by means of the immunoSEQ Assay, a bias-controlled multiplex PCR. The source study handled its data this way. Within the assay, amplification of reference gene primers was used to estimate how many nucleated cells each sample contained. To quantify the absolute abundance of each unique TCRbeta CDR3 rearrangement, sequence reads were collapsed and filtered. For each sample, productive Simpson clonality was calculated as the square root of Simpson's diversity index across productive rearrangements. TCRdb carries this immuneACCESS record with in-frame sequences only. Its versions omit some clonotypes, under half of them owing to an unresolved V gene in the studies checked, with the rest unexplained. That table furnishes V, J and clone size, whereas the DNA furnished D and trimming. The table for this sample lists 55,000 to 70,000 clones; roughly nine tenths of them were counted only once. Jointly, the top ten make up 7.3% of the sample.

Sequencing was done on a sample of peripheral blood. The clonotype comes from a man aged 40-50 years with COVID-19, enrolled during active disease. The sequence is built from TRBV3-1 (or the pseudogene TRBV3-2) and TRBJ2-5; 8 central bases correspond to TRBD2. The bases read TGTGCCAGCAGCCCGAACGCGGGGGGAGAGACCCAGTACTTC. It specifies CASSPNAGGETQYF.